These 5 T cell receptor beta chains were sequenced from one sample in a study of glioma-infiltrating T cells after dendritic cell vaccination. TCRdb keeps only in-frame clones here, not all; method: immunoSEQ multiplex PCR. The sample contains over 80,000 clones, 80% to 90% of which appear only once. Described time point: after dendritic cell vaccination, including at tumor progression/relapse. This sample comprised blood, obtained after dendritic cell vaccination. The source of these receptors is a human donor with glioblastoma.

CDR3 sequence: CASSLGGGGAVETQYF. The CDR3 DNA is TGCGCCAGCAGCTTGGGTGGCGGGGGGGCCGTGGAGACCCAGTACTTC. This chain links TRBV5-1 with TRBJ2-5, with TRBD2 matching 9 bases. This CDR3 is built from 16 residues. CDR1 SGHRS and CDR2 YFSETQ come from the germline V gene. J lost 5 bases, V lost 0 bases, and 8 bases had no gene match. Complete variable domain (other parts from reference TRBV5-1 and TRBJ2-5): KAGVTQTPRYLIKTRGQQVTLSCSPISGHRSVSWYQQTPGQGLQFLFEYFSETQRNKGNFPGRFSGRQFSNSRSEMNVSTLELGDSALYLCASSLGGGGAVETQYFGPGTRLLVL.

The chain joins TRBV6-5 to TRBJ2-3, with TRBD1 as a possible D gene (5 bases). The CDR3 is made up of 14 amino acids. The V and J ends lost 6 bases and 3 bases respectively, with 13 bases between them. Per germline, CDR1 MNHEY and CDR2 SVGAGI. In nucleotides, the CDR3 is TGTGCCAGCAGCAGGGCCTATACTACAGATACGCAGTATTTT. Translation gives CASSRAYTTDTQYF.

This CDR3 is CASSLIAGGDNEQFF. In nucleotides, the CDR3 is TGCGCCAGCAGCTTGATCGCGGGCGGGGACAATGAGCAGTTCTTC. The chain is built from TRBV5-1 and TRBJ2-1; possible D gene TRBD2, 6 bases. V was clipped by 1 base and J by 5 bases, with 13 bases between them. CDR1 SGHRS and CDR2 YFSETQ come from the germline V gene. The CDR3 consists of 15 residues.

The rearrangement joins TRBV27 to TRBJ1-1; unclear D gene. Trimming cost V 2 bases and J 3 bases, with 10 bases left between them. Per the germline V gene, CDR1 is MNHEY and CDR2 is SMNVEV (reference sequence). The CDR3 runs 14 residues. CDR3 in amino acids: CASSLGIWHTEAFF. In nucleotides, the CDR3 is TGTGCCAGCAGTTTAGGCATCTGGCACACTGAAGCTTTCTTT.

The chain employs TRBV6-5 and TRBJ1-1, with 7 nucleotides matching TRBD1. The germline gives CDR1 MNHEY, CDR2 SVGAGI. The V segment lost 6 bases and the J segment 1 base; nucleotides outside the gene matches: 5. The CDR3 is 14 residues long. CDR3 sequence: CASRPTGKNTEAFF. The CDR3 nucleotides read TGTGCCAGCAGGCCGACAGGGAAGAACACTGAAGCTTTCTTT.